Shown below are 30 T cell receptor beta chains from a single sample sequenced in a study of CD8+ T cells in alopecia areata. Following RNA extraction, reverse transcription yielded cDNA that acted as the sequencing template. Here immunoSEQ multiplex PCR was the method, and the copy in TCRdb shows in-frame clones only, minus some. The table includes about 210,000 clones, more than 45% detected once. This sample's treatment: oral pan-JAK inhibitor, 5-10 mg twice daily. The sample here was CD4+ T cells sorted from blood, taken at week 4, from a patient treated with tofacitinib. These receptors originate from a human donor with alopecia areata.

V and J are TRBV15 and TRBJ1-2; 8 bases fit TRBD1. CDR1 is LNHNV and CDR2 is YYDKDF in the germline V gene (reference sequence). The CDR3 is 13 residues long. The ends lost 6 bases at V and 9 bases at J; junction bases unmatched: 9. CDR3 in DNA: TGTGCCACCAGTACGGGACAGGCTAGTCGCTACACCTTC. Its translation is CATSTGQASRYTF.

The sample holds a few counts of this clone. The chain links TRBV30 to TRBJ1-2; D remains unclear. Trimming removed 0 bases at V and 6 bases at J, with 5 bases between. CDR3 length: 11 amino acids. Germline CDR1 is GTSNPN and CDR2 is SVGIG (reference sequence). CDR3 in amino acids: CAWSVLDGYTF. The CDR3 DNA reads as TGTGCCTGGAGTGTACTCGATGGCTACACCTTC.

The rearrangement links TRBV7-2 to TRBJ2-5; no clear D gene. Germline values: CDR1 SGHTA, CDR2 FQGNSA. CDR3 length: 11 amino acids. V gave up 7 bases and J gave up 4 bases, with 7 bases separating them. The CDR3 DNA is TGTGCCAGCACCCGTGGAGAGACCCAGTACTTC. Encoded protein: CASTRGETQYF.

The chain has TRBV30 and TRBJ2-7, with TRBD2 matching over 9 bases. The CDR3 sequence is 14 residues long. Germline V gene data show CDR1 as GTSNPN and CDR2 as SVGIG (reference sequence). Losses at the gene ends were 0 bases for V and 7 bases for J; bases not matched to a gene: 7. The chain's CDR3 is CAWSVSLAGWEQYF. In nucleotides, the CDR3 is TGTGCCTGGAGTGTATCTCTAGCGGGGTGGGAGCAGTACTTC.

This clone occurred a few times. This chain links TRBV19 with TRBJ2-7; the match to TRBD1 covers 7 bases. Germline loops: CDR1 LNHDA, CDR2 SQIVND (reference sequence). CDR3 length: 14 residues. J lost 2 bases, V lost 8 bases, and 9 bases had no gene match. CDR3 amino acids: CASAPWDRPYEQYF. In DNA, the CDR3 is TGTGCCAGTGCTCCGTGGGACAGACCCTACGAGCAGTACTTC.

This clone was detected a few times. The CDR3 nucleotides read TGCGCCAGCAGCTTACAGGGTAATCAGCCCCAGCATTTT. This sequence encodes CASSLQGNQPQHF. V is TRBV5-1 and J is TRBJ1-5, with a weak D call TRBD1 (6 bases). The ends were cut back, 2 bases at V and 4 bases at J, with 7 bases in the middle. The CDR3 spans 13 residues. Per the germline V gene, CDR1 is SGHRS and CDR2 is YFSETQ.

This clone has only a few counts. The V call is TRBV2, the J call TRBJ1-2; D may be TRBD1 (5 bases). V was shortened by 6 bases and J by 7 bases, with 12 bases between the two germline ends. This CDR3 comprises 12 residues. Germline V gives CDR1 SNHLY, CDR2 FYNNEI. The DNA of the CDR3 is TGTGCCAGCAGGGGGGATACAATTGGCTACACCTTC. This codes for CASRGDTIGYTF.

The chain uses TRBV4-2 and TRBJ2-1; 8 nucleotides align to TRBD2. V lost 0 bases, J lost 2 bases, and 9 bases stayed unmatched. This CDR3 spans 18 amino acids. Per the germline V gene, CDR1 is LGHNA and CDR2 is YNFKEQ. DNA of the CDR3: TGTGCCAGCAGCCAAGAAGGTGGGGCGGGGGGCACCTACAATGAGCAGTTCTTC. Translating it yields CASSQEGGAGGTYNEQFF.

This clone was seen a few times. The genes are TRBV14 and TRBJ1-5, with D unresolved. V was shortened by 4 bases and J by 4 bases, with 5 bases between the two germline ends. This CDR3 is built from 12 residues. Germline V gives CDR1 SGHDN, CDR2 FVKESK. CDR3 protein: CASSLKNQPQHF. The CDR3 coding sequence is TGTGCCAGCAGCCTAAAAAATCAGCCCCAGCATTTT.

The chain has TRBV7-6 and TRBJ2-2, with D perhaps TRBD1 (6 bases). The CDR3 totals 16 residues. Per germline, CDR1 SGHVS and CDR2 FNYEAQ. Trimming shortened V by 5 bases and J by 1 base, and 14 bases separated the two germline ends. The CDR3 DNA follows: TGTGCCAGCAGCAAACTCGGACAGCAGAACACCGGGGAGCTGTTTTTT. Translated: CASSKLGQQNTGELFF.

The V call is TRBV30, the J call TRBJ1-4, with D uncertain. Per germline, CDR1 GTSNPN and CDR2 SVGIG (reference sequence). The CDR3 runs 15 residues. Trimming left V 1 base short and J 1 base short, with 10 bases between. CDR3 sequence reads: CAWSGFVRTNEKLFF. The CDR3 region has the DNA TGTGCCTGGAGTGGATTCGTGAGAACTAATGAAAAACTGTTTTTT.

The V and J genes are TRBV30 and TRBJ1-1, with D possibly matching TRBD1 (6 bases). CDR3 length: 12 amino acids. Trimming stripped 2 bases from V and 4 bases from J, with 8 bases between. Germline CDR1 reads GTSNPN; CDR2 reads SVGIG (reference sequence). Written as DNA, the CDR3 is TGTGCCTGGAGTCGAGGGGGCACTGAAGCTTTCTTT. Translated, it gives CAWSRGGTEAFF.

The CDR3 DNA is TGTGCCAGCAAGGGCAGCCCCGCGAACACTGAAGCTTTCTTT. Amino acid sequence: CASKGSPANTEAFF. The genes are TRBV11-2 and TRBJ1-1; D unresolved. The germline CDR1 and CDR2 sequences are SGHAT and FQNNGV. The CDR3 has 14 amino acids. Trimming took 7 bases from V and 1 from J, leaving 13 bases between them. Variable domain in full (rest from reference TRBV11-2 and TRBJ1-1): EAGVAQSPRYKIIEKRQSVAFWCNPISGHATLYWYQQILGQGPKLLIQFQNNGVVDDSQLPKDRFSAERLKGVDSTLKIQPAKLEDSAVYLCASKGSPANTEAFFGQGTRLTVV.

On this clone: The junction departs from germline at one end; a sequencing error may be responsible. The rearrangement links TRBV29-1 to TRBJ2-1; no clear D gene. Germline-derived CDR1 and CDR2 are SQVTM and ANQGSEA. The CDR3 extends over 10 amino acids. Here the CDR3 DNA reads TGCAGCGTTGAACAGGCCGCTAGGCTCTTC. This gives the protein CSVEQAARLF.

The chain is built from TRBV29-1 and TRBJ2-2, with D unresolved. The CDR3 consists of 13 residues. Germline assignment: CDR1 SQVTM and CDR2 ANQGSEA. V gave up 6 bases and J gave up 7 bases, with 15 bases separating them. In nucleotides, the CDR3 is TGCAGCGTACCGTCTTTTGGCGGCGGGGAGCTGTTTTTT. This translates into CSVPSFGGGELFF.

This chain uses TRBV29-1 with TRBJ1-4; D is undetermined. The CDR3 is 14 amino acids. Per germline, CDR1 SQVTM and CDR2 ANQGSEA. Between the trimmed V and J ends, which lost 6 bases and 0 bases, there was a span of 11 bases. As DNA, the CDR3 is TGCAGCGTCGCCGAAGGAGCAACTAATGAAAAACTGTTTTTT. This translates into CSVAEGATNEKLFF.

This clone was detected a few times. The chain recombines TRBV5-1 with TRBJ1-6; 7 bases line up with TRBD1. Losses at the gene ends were 4 bases for V and 10 bases for J; bases not matched to a gene: 5. Germline CDR1 and CDR2: SGHRS and YFSETQ. The CDR3 length is 13 residues. The DNA for the CDR3 is TGCGCCAGCAGCCCAGGGACAGCCTCACCCCTCCACTTT. The encoded protein is CASSPGTASPLHF.

The rearrangement uses TRBV7-3 and TRBJ1-1; D is unresolved. Germline CDR1 is SGHTA and CDR2 is FQGTGA. V was cut by 5 bases and J by 2 bases, with 15 bases left in between. The CDR3 is 15 amino acids. CDR3 region: CASSPRPAGNTEAFF. The CDR3 DNA reads TGTGCCAGCAGCCCCCGGCCGGCGGGCAACACTGAAGCTTTCTTT.

The V call is TRBV23-1, the J call TRBJ2-5; D is perhaps TRBD1 (5 bases). TRBV23-1 is classed as an ORF, of uncertain function. The CDR3 has 12 amino acids. V was clipped by 5 bases and J by 5 bases, with 9 bases between them. CDR3 region: CASSCNRETQYF. In DNA form, the CDR3 reads TGCGCCAGCAGTTGCAACAGGGAGACCCAGTACTTC.

The V call is TRBV5-6, the J call TRBJ1-1; TRBD1 might be the D (6 bases). The V gene's germline CDR1 is SGHDT and CDR2 YYEEEE. V gave up 2 bases and J gave up 5 bases, with 13 bases separating them. This CDR3 has 14 amino acids. This CDR3 is CASSFPDRGTEAFF. The CDR3 DNA follows: TGTGCCAGCAGCTTTCCGGACAGAGGTACTGAAGCTTTCTTT.

V is TRBV6-6 and J is TRBJ2-5, with D uncertain. In germline, CDR1 is MNHNY, CDR2 SVGAGI (reference sequence). The CDR3 spans 13 residues. V lost 2 bases and J lost 5, with 9 bases in between. This CDR3 is CASSYKPRETQYF. CDR3 DNA: TGTGCCAGCAGTTACAAACCTCGGGAGACCCAGTACTTC.

This clone was detected ten times or more. V usage is TRBV9 and J usage is TRBJ2-7, with D possibly matching TRBD1 (6 bases). The CDR3 extends over 14 amino acids. Germline lookup yields CDR1 SGDLS and CDR2 YYNGEE. Deletions cut 0 bases from V and 6 bases from J, with 13 bases between. For the CDR3, the DNA is TGTGCCAGCAGCGTAGCGAACAGGGTGGGCGAGCAGTACTTC. Amino acids: CASSVANRVGEQYF.

The V and J genes are TRBV25-1 and TRBJ1-2; perhaps TRBD1 as D (5 bases). Per germline, CDR1 MGHDK and CDR2 SYGVNS. The V end was cut by 3 bases, the J end by 0 bases, with 8 bases between. The CDR3 has 14 residues. In DNA, the CDR3 is TGTGCCAGCAGTGAGGGGGGAGCTAACTATGGCTACACCTTC. Protein product: CASSEGGANYGYTF.

This clone has only a few counts. The gene calls are TRBV7-3 and TRBJ1-1, with D hard to call. CDR1 is SGHTA and CDR2 is FQGTGA in the germline V gene. The CDR3 runs 14 residues. V lost 2 bases, J lost 2 bases, and 9 bases lay in between. Written as DNA, the CDR3 is TGTGCCAGCAGCTTAGGAACAGCCAACACTGAAGCTTTCTTT. It translates to CASSLGTANTEAFF.

The J gene is TRBJ2-7, the V gene TRBV27, with D unclear. V was cut by 7 bases and J by 6 bases, with 19 bases left in between. The germline V gene encodes CDR1 MNHEY and CDR2 SMNVEV (reference sequence). This CDR3 is 14 amino acids long. The chain's CDR3 is CASTSIDDPFEQYF. The CDR3 DNA sequence: TGTGCCAGCACCTCTATAGACGACCCGTTCGAGCAGTACTTC.

This clone has just a few counts. This chain links TRBV9 with TRBJ1-3; D may be TRBD1 (6 bases). Per germline, CDR1 SGDLS and CDR2 YYNGEE. V was trimmed by 5 bases and J by 3 bases, leaving 15 bases between them. The CDR3 covers 15 residues. The CDR3 sequence is CASSRDTGRGNTIYF. The CDR3 DNA reads as TGTGCCAGCAGTAGGGACACTGGTCGTGGAAACACCATATATTTT.

There are a few counts of this clone. CDR3 sequence (DNA): TGTGCCAGCAGCTTCAGTGGGACAGCGAACACCGGGGAGCTGTTTTTT. As protein: CASSFSGTANTGELFF. The V gene is TRBV7-3, the J gene TRBJ2-2, with TRBD1 matching over 7 bases. Trimming took 3 bases from V and 0 from J; bases not matched to a gene: 4. Germline CDR1 and CDR2: SGHTA and FQGTGA. CDR3 length: 16 residues.

For the CDR3, the DNA is TGCGCCAGCAGCGTGCTAGGGGACCTCAGCGAAGCTTTCTTT. As protein: CASSVLGDLSEAFF. The genes are TRBV5-1 and TRBJ1-1; D may be TRBD1 (5 bases). The V gene's germline CDR1 is SGHRS and CDR2 YFSETQ. This CDR3 contains 14 residues. The V gene lost 4 bases and the J gene lost 8 bases, with 18 bases spanning the gap.

The chain employs TRBV5-1 and TRBJ2-7; D may be TRBD1 or TRBD2 (5 bases each). The CDR3 runs 14 residues. The germline CDR1 and CDR2 sequences are SGHRS and YFSETQ. Trimming left V 4 bases short and J 0 bases short, with 11 bases between. CDR3 region: CASSRDGSSYEQYF. DNA of the CDR3: TGCGCCAGCAGCCGGGACGGTAGCTCCTACGAGCAGTACTTC.

The gene calls are TRBV7-8 and TRBJ1-2; D perhaps matches TRBD1 (5 bases). CDR1 is SGHVS, CDR2 FQNEAQ, per germline. V was shortened by 1 base and J by 3 bases, with 9 bases between the two germline ends. This CDR3 comprises 14 residues. The CDR3 sequence is CASSLGGKDYGYTF. CDR3 DNA: TGTGCCAGCAGCTTAGGGGGGAAGGACTATGGCTACACCTTC.